This T cell receptor (beta chain) stems from a study of vaccination and CD4 T cells after COVID-19. Study-level information: Convalescent donors were composed of six males and four females, of whom two were Hispanic.

To note about this clonotype: Its antigen is currently unknown.

Germline V gene lookup returns CDR1 SGHVS and CDR2 FQNEAQ. The germline V and J ends were trimmed by 1 base and 0 bases, with 7 bases remaining between them. The CDR3 spans 15 residues. Treatment specified: roughly 10-day PBMC culture with coronavirus spike peptide pools or control peptides (ViraFEST assay). The Oncomine TCR Beta short-read assay sequenced DNA from cultured CD4+ T cells. From the PCR reads, TCRdb called clonotypes with MiXCR, one entry per CDR3 protein. The sample has around 11,000 distinct CDR3 sequences, about 40% seen once. The source of this sequence is a human donor who had recovered from COVID-19. The sample taken for sequencing was CD4+ T cells from blood, cultured in vitro. The chain is built from TRBV7-8 and TRBJ1-5; the D is unclear. The CDR3 is CASSLERISNQPQHF. DNA of the CDR3: TGTGCCAGCAGCTTAGAAAGAATTAGCAATCAGCCCCAGCATTTT.